Below, one T cell receptor beta chain is given with its context. What it binds is not known. The ends were cut back, 0 bases at V and 6 bases at J, with 9 bases in the middle. The CDR3 has 13 residues. Per the germline V gene, CDR1 is SGHNT and CDR2 is YYREEE (reference sequence). This entry comes from a study of OX40 agonist ivuxolimab in advanced cancers. Overall study: Patients receiving dose escalation had hepatocellular carcinoma, melanoma, renal cell or head and neck cancer. With a range of 23 to 79, age averaged roughly 60 years, and roughly 80% were male.

Measured with immunoSEQ multiplex PCR; TCRdb has only the in-frame clones, and not every one. In the table there are roughly 43,000 clones, 88% of which are singletons. Study-wide results and caveats: At doses 0.1 to 3.0 mg/kg, CD4+ and CD8+ clones expanded.

The chain joins TRBV5-4 to TRBJ1-2; D is possibly TRBD1 (5 bases). This sequence was found in an adult with an advanced solid tumor such as melanoma, head and neck, liver or kidney cancer. The source was CD4+ or CD8+ T cells sorted from blood, collected in a trial of the OX40 agonist ivuxolimab. This CDR3 is CASSLAGGDGYTF. CDR3 bases: TGTGCCAGCAGCTTGGCGGGGGGGGATGGCTACACCTTC.